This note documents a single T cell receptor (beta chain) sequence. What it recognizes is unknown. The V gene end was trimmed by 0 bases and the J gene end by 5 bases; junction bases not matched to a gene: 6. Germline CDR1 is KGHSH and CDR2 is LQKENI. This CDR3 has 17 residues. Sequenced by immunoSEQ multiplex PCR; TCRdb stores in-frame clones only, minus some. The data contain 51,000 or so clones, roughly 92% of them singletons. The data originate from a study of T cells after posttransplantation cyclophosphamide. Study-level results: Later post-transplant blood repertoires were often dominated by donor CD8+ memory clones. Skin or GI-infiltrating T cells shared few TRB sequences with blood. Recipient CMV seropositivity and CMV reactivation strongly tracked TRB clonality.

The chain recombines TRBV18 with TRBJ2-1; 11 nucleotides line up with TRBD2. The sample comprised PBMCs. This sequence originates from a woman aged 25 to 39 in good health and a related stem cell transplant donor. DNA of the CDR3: TGTGCCAGCTCACCACCGTTGACTAGCGGGGCCCACAATGAGCAGTTCTTC. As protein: CASSPPLTSGAHNEQFF.